The rows below give T cell receptor beta chains drawn from one sample of a study of regulatory T cells in long-lasting Graves disease. From the multiplex PCR reads, TCRdb called clonotypes with MiXCR, one entry per CDR3 protein. The sample has about 430,000 distinct CDR3 sequences, approximately 16% seen once. These data are also associated with another study on T cells in Graves' hyperthyroidism and ophthalmopathy.

The sequences come from peripheral blood mononuclear cells (PBMCs), collected at new diagnosis, from a patient treated with antithyroid drugs. The receptors were sampled from a woman aged 40 to 50 with Graves disease. Each CDR3 is given with its conserved first and last residue. D genes are given only for firm matches. Part of the rows lack a size; the others show once, few, many or a class for expanded clones.

v_call,j_call,d_call,clone_size,cdr3_nt,cdr3_aa
TRBV2,TRBJ2-5,TRBD2,.,TGTGCCAGCAATTCACCGGGACTAGCGGGAGGAGAGACCCAGTACTTC,CASNSPGLAGGETQYF
TRBV4-3,TRBJ2-6,.,.,TGCGCCAGCAGCCAAGACTTGGGGGGCTCTGGGGCCAACGTCCTGACTTTC,CASSQDLGGSGANVLTF
TRBV11-1,TRBJ1-2,TRBD1,many,TGTGCCAGCAGTCTCGGACAGGGACCTGGCTACACCTTC,CASSLGQGPGYTF
TRBV28,TRBJ2-1,TRBD1,many,TGTGCCAGCAGTTGGAGTTCGGGACAGGAGTTCTTC,CASSWSSGQEFF
TRBV5-1,TRBJ1-2,.,many,TGCGCCAGCAGCTTGGCCGGGCTGCAGGGTGAGAACTATGGCTACACCTTC,CASSLAGLQGENYGYTF
TRBV19,TRBJ1-1,.,many,TGTGCCACCAGTCGGCAGAACACTGAAGCTTTCTTT,CATSRQNTEAFF
TRBV5-1,TRBJ2-2,.,many,TGCGCCAGCAGCTTGGCCGCAGGGAACACCGGGGAGCTGTTTTTT,CASSLAAGNTGELFF
TRBV12-3/TRBV12-4,TRBJ2-2,TRBD2,many,TGTGCCAGCAGTTCCTCCGGGACTAGCGTATTTGGGGCCGGGGAGCTGTTTTTT,CASSSSGTSVFGAGELFF
TRBV20-1,TRBJ2-1,TRBD2,few,TGCAGTGCTACTCTAGCGGGGAATAGCGGGAGGGCCGGTGAGCAGTTCTTC,CSATLAGNSGRAGEQFF
TRBV11-2,TRBJ2-3,.,few,TGTGCCAGCAGCTTGGTGTGGGACCCCACAGATACGCAGTATTTT,CASSLVWDPTDTQYF
TRBV11-3,TRBJ2-1,TRBD2,many,TGTGCCAGCAGCGCCACGACTAGCGGGAGCGTTACCCAATCCTACAATGAGCAGTTCTTC,CASSATTSGSVTQSYNEQFF
TRBV11-2,TRBJ1-4,TRBD1,many,TGTGCCAGCAGCTTAGGGAGGGGGCGCGGGGTTGAACTGTTTTTT,CASSLGRGRGVELFF
TRBV28,TRBJ1-5,.,many,TGTGCCAGCAGTCCGGGGGCGACAAATCAGCCCCAGCATTTT,CASSPGATNQPQHF
TRBV28,TRBJ2-5,.,many,TGTGCCAGCAAAGGGAGCGTAGGAACCCAGTACTTC,CASKGSVGTQYF
TRBV5-4,TRBJ1-6,.,many,TGTGCCAGCAGCTTGGGGGGCACGAGCTCCTATAATTCACCCCTCCACTTT,CASSLGGTSSYNSPLHF
TRBV11-3,TRBJ1-1,.,many,TGTGCCAGCAGCTTAGCGGGCGGAATGAACACTGAAGCTTTCTTT,CASSLAGGMNTEAFF
TRBV30,TRBJ2-1,.,many,TGTGCCTTACCTGCTAGGGGGGACTCCAACAATGAGCAGTTCTTC,CALPARGDSNNEQFF
TRBV2,TRBJ1-3,.,many,TGTGCCAGCAGTGAACGGAGCTCTGGAAACACCATATATTTT,CASSERSSGNTIYF
TRBV7-8,TRBJ2-2,TRBD1,.,TGTGCCAGCAGCCACGGGACAGTTCGGGACACCGGGGAGCTGTTTTTT,CASSHGTVRDTGELFF
TRBV11-2,TRBJ2-7,.,many,TGTGCCAGCAGCTTTGCGGCCTTACGGGACTACGAGCAGTACTTC,CASSFAALRDYEQYF
TRBV6-1,TRBJ1-2,.,.,TGTGCCAGCAGCCCGGGACGGATTTATGGCTACACCTTC,CASSPGRIYGYTF
TRBV19,TRBJ1-4,.,few,TGTGCCAGTAGTGCCGGGACTGTGGGTGAAAAACTGTTTTTT,CASSAGTVGEKLFF
TRBV7-9,TRBJ2-7,.,many,TGTGCCAGCAGCTTCGTATTGGCGGGACCCTACGAGCAGTACTTC,CASSFVLAGPYEQYF
TRBV28,TRBJ2-1,.,many,TGTGCCAGTACGGAGCGGGTGGGGTACAATGAGCAGTTCTTC,CASTERVGYNEQFF
TRBV6-2/TRBV6-3,TRBJ2-7,TRBD1,.,TGTGCCAGCAGTTACGGGATAAGGGACAGGTCTTACGAGCAGTACTTC,CASSYGIRDRSYEQYF
TRBV7-2,TRBJ1-4,.,many,TGTGCCAGCAGATCAGCAGGAGCAACTAATGAAAAACTGTTTTTT,CASRSAGATNEKLFF